These 11 T cell receptor beta chains were sequenced from one sample in a study of radiation and T cells in renal cell carcinoma. Measured with immunoSEQ multiplex PCR; TCRdb has only the in-frame clones, and not every one. The sample includes 130,000 to 150,000 clones, approximately 86% of them seen just once. The time point denotes: blood 4 weeks post-SBRT, at nephrectomy. Treatment denoted: 15 Gy SBRT to primary tumor, nephrectomy 4 weeks later. The input for sequencing was blood, taken from a patient whose treatment included radiotherapy and nephrectomy. Receptor source: a woman in her 50s with renal cell carcinoma.

The rearrangement links TRBV5-5 to TRBJ2-7; unclear D gene. Germline CDR1 SGHKS, CDR2 YYEKEE (reference sequence). The CDR3 loop spans 14 amino acids. V dropped 4 bases and J dropped 3 bases, with 14 bases sitting between them. The CDR3 coding sequence is TGTGCCAGCAGCCCCACGTCGGCCCTCTACGAGCAGTACTTC. It yields the protein CASSPTSALYEQYF.

This clone came up a few times. V gene TRBV19 combines with J gene TRBJ2-2, with D unresolved. Trimming stripped 3 bases from V and 5 bases from J, with 10 bases between. CDR3 length: 14 residues. Per the germline V gene, CDR1 is LNHDA and CDR2 is SQIVND (reference sequence). This CDR3 is CASSIFVWTGELFF. For the CDR3, the DNA is TGTGCCAGTAGTATCTTCGTTTGGACCGGGGAGCTGTTTTTT.

V gene TRBV29-1 combines with J gene TRBJ2-2, with D perhaps TRBD1 or TRBD2 (6 bases each). The CDR3 contains 14 residues. Germline lookup yields CDR1 SQVTM and CDR2 ANQGSEA. The ends were cut back, 7 bases at V and 3 bases at J, with 15 bases in the middle. This CDR3 reads CSAIRGGHTGELFF. CDR3 nucleotides: TGCAGCGCTATCAGGGGAGGCCACACCGGGGAGCTGTTTTTT.

The V and J genes are TRBV10-1 and TRBJ2-1; D is ambiguous. V was shortened by 6 bases and J by 5 bases, with 8 bases between the two germline ends. From germline, CDR1 is WNHNN and CDR2 SYGVQD (reference sequence). The CDR3 is 12 residues long. CDR3 residues: CASSRTNNEQFF. For the CDR3, the DNA is TGCGCCAGCAGCCGGACGAACAATGAGCAGTTCTTC.

The V call is TRBV19, the J call TRBJ2-4; tentatively, D is TRBD1 or TRBD2 (5 bases each). Trimming removed 7 bases at V and 5 bases at J, with 18 bases between. This CDR3 contains 15 residues. Germline assignment: CDR1 LNHDA and CDR2 SQIVND (reference sequence). In DNA, the CDR3 is TGTGCCAGTACCATTCCCGGGACCGCCCAAAACATTCAGTACTTC. Translation gives CASTIPGTAQNIQYF.

The chain recombines TRBV5-4 with TRBJ1-4; no clear D. The CDR3 contains 16 residues. Trimming removed 1 base at V and 4 bases at J, with 14 bases between. The germline CDR1 and CDR2 sequences are SGHNT and YYREEE (reference sequence). The CDR3 sequence is CASSLRTQSLNEKLFF. The CDR3 DNA reads as TGTGCCAGCAGCTTGAGGACGCAGTCGCTTAATGAAAAACTGTTTTTT. Supplemented by reference TRBV5-4 and TRBJ1-4, the full variable domain reads ETGVTQSPTHLIKTRGQQVTLRCSSQSGHNTVSWYQQALGQGPQFIFQYYREEENGRGNFPPRFSGLQFPNYSSELNVNALELDDSALYLCASSLRTQSLNEKLFFGSGTQLSVL.

J is TRBJ2-2 and V is TRBV6-5; TRBD1 agrees at 7 bases. CDR1 MNHEY and CDR2 SVGAGI come from the germline V gene. Trimming removed 4 bases from V and 2 bases from J; junction bases left unmatched: 7. CDR3 length equals 16 residues. CDR3: CASSWGTAVNTGELFF. The CDR3 nucleotides read TGTGCCAGCAGTTGGGGGACAGCCGTAAACACCGGGGAGCTGTTTTTT.

This clone showed up just a few times. CDR3 sequence reads: CASIPGQPQHF. CDR3 DNA sequence: TGCGCCAGCATCCCCGGACAGCCCCAGCATTTT. The V gene is TRBV23-1, the J gene TRBJ1-5, with D unclear. TRBV23-1 is classed as an ORF, of uncertain function. There are 11 residues in the CDR3. V lost 7 bases, J lost 7 bases, and 8 bases lay in between.

The chain carries TRBV7-9 and TRBJ1-2; no clear D gene. Germline lookup yields CDR1 SEHNR and CDR2 FQNEAQ (reference sequence). The CDR3 runs 15 residues. The V end lost 5 bases, the J end lost 0 bases, and 13 bases lay between the germline ends. The DNA of the CDR3 is TGTGCCAGCAGCCCCCCCACAGCTCCTAACTATGGCTACACCTTC. Translation: CASSPPTAPNYGYTF.

V usage is TRBV5-4 and J usage is TRBJ2-2; the D is unclear. The CDR3 consists of 14 residues. Looked up from germline, CDR1 is SGHNT and CDR2 is YYREEE (reference sequence). V lost 4 bases to trimming and J lost 5 bases, with 12 bases between them. The CDR3 sequence: CASSLPGWTGELFF. In nucleotides, the CDR3 is TGTGCCAGCAGCCTCCCGGGCTGGACCGGGGAGCTGTTTTTT.

The rearrangement uses TRBV4-3 and TRBJ2-3, with D tentatively TRBD1 (6 bases). V dropped 0 bases and J dropped 2 bases, with 15 bases sitting between them. In germline, CDR1 is LGHNA, CDR2 YSLEER. This CDR3 has 17 amino acids. The CDR3 loop is CASSQDWDTSLTDTQYF. CDR3 nucleotide sequence: TGCGCCAGCAGCCAAGATTGGGACACTTCTCTCACAGATACGCAGTATTTT.